This passage covers 7 T cell receptor beta chains from one sample sequenced in a study of T cell repertoires in cytomegalovirus infection. One entry per CDR3 protein, called by TCRdb with MiXCR from the reads. This table holds 150,000 to 200,000 distinct CDR3 sequences, over 25% found once. Sequences were obtained from PBMCs. These receptors all stem from a human donor in good health (CMV status not recorded). Some clones in this sample may be carry-over from other donors' samples.

The chain recombines TRBV20-1 with TRBJ1-1, with TRBD1 matching 11 bases. J lost 3 bases, V lost 3 bases, and 12 bases had no gene match. There are 17 residues in the CDR3. The germline V gene encodes CDR1 DFQATT and CDR2 SNEGSKA (reference sequence). CDR3 amino acids: CSARPPDRGLRDTEAFF. The CDR3 DNA reads as TGCAGTGCTAGGCCCCCGGACAGGGGGCTGAGGGACACTGAAGCTTTCTTT.

The rearrangement uses TRBV9 and TRBJ1-5; 8 bases are shared with TRBD1. The V gene end was trimmed by 4 bases and the J gene end by 4 bases; junction bases not matched to a gene: 7. The CDR3 length is 15 residues. CDR1 is SGDLS and CDR2 is YYNGEE in the germline V gene. CDR3: CASSRTGRHNQPQHF. CDR3 coding DNA: TGTGCCAGCAGCCGGACAGGGCGGCATAATCAGCCCCAGCATTTT. The variable domain in full, completed from reference TRBV9 and TRBJ1-5, reads DSGVTQTPKHLITATGQRVTLRCSPRSGDLSVYWYQQSLDQGLQFLIQYYNGEERAKGNILERFSAQQFPDLHSELNLSSLELGDSALYFCASSRTGRHNQPQHFGDGTRLSIL.

This clonotype has a count of ten or more. The chain joins TRBV7-9 to TRBJ1-4; D call uncertain. The germline V gene encodes CDR1 SEHNR and CDR2 FQNEAQ (reference sequence). Trimming cost V 1 base and J 0 bases, with 9 bases left between them. The CDR3 length is 16 residues. In DNA form, the CDR3 reads TGTGCCAGCAGCTTAGTATCCGGTACAACTAATGAAAAACTGTTTTTT. Encoded protein: CASSLVSGTTNEKLFF.

The chain joins TRBV29-1 to TRBJ1-5; perhaps TRBD1 as D (5 bases). Germline V gives CDR1 SQVTM, CDR2 ANQGSEA. V was clipped by 5 bases and J by 3 bases, with 11 bases between them. The CDR3 runs to 13 residues. This chain's CDR3 is CSVSDSFNQPQHF. The DNA for the CDR3 is TGCAGCGTTTCCGACAGCTTCAATCAGCCCCAGCATTTT.

This clonotype was seen repeatedly, ten times or more. V and J are TRBV3-1 and TRBJ2-7, with 8 bases identical to TRBD1. The trim removed 5 bases at V and 9 bases at J, leaving 3 bases unmatched. The CDR3 consists of 11 residues. Per germline, CDR1 LGHDT and CDR2 YNNKEL (reference sequence). The CDR3 bases are TGTGCCAGCAGCAAGGGACAGGTGCAGTACTTC. It encodes CASSKGQVQYF.

This clonotype was picked up a small number of times. The chain recombines TRBV7-9 with TRBJ2-3, with D maybe TRBD2 (5 bases). The CDR3 is made up of 14 amino acids. V dropped 5 bases and J dropped 5 bases, with 14 bases sitting between them. Germline V gives CDR1 SEHNR, CDR2 FQNEAQ (reference sequence). CDR3 residues: CASSVPRGGDTQYF. CDR3 bases: TGTGCCAGCAGCGTACCCCGGGGTGGAGATACGCAGTATTTT.

This sequence joins TRBV5-5 and TRBJ1-5, with 8 bases lining up with TRBD1. V shed 4 bases and J 7 bases; nucleotides not matched to a gene: 19. The germline CDR1 and CDR2 sequences are SGHKS and YYEKEE (reference sequence). The CDR3 is made up of 18 amino acids. CDR3 protein: CASSNSPGTGADGQPQHF. In DNA form, the CDR3 reads TGTGCCAGCAGCAATAGCCCCGGGACAGGCGCCGATGGGCAGCCCCAGCATTTT.